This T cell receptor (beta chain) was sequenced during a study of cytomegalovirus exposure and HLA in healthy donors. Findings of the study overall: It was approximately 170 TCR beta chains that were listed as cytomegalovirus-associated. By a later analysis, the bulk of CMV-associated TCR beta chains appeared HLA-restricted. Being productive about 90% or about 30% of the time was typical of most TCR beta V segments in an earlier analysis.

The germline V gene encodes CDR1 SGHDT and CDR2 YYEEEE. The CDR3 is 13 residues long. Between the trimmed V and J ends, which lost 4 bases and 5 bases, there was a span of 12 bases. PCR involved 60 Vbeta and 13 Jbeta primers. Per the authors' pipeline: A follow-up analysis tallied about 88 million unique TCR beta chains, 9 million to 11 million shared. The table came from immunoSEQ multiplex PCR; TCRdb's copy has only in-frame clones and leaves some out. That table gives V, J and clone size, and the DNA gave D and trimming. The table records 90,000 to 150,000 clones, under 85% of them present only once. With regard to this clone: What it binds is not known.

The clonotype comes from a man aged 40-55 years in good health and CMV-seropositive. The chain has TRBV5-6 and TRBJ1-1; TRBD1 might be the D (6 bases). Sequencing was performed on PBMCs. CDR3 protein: CASSPEGGTEAFF. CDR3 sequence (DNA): TGTGCCAGCAGCCCAGAGGGGGGGACTGAAGCTTTCTTT. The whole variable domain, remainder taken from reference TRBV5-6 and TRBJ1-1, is DAGVTQSPTHLIKTRGQQVTLRCSPKSGHDTVSWYQQALGQGPQFIFQYYEEEERQRGNFPDRFSGHQFPNYSSELNVNALLLGDSALYLCASSPEGGTEAFFGQGTRLTVV.